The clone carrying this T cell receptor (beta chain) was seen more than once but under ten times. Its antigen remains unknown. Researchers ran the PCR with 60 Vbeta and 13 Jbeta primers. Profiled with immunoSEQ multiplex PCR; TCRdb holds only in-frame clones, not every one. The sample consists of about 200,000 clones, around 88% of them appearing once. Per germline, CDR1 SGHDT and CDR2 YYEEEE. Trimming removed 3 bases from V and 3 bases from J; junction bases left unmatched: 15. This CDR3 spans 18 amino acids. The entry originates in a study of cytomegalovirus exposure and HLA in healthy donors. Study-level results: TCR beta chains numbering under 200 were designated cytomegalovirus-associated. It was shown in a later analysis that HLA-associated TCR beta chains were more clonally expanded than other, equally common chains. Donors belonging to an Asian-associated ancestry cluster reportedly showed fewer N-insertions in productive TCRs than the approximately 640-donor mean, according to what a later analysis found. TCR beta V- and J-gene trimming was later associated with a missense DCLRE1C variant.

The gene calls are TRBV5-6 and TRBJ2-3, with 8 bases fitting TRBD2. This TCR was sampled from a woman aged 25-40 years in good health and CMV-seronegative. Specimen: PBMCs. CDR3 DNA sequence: TGTGCCAGCAGCTCCGATACGGGGGGGAATTGGATAACAGATACGCAGTATTTT. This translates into CASSSDTGGNWITDTQYF.